Described below is a single TCR beta chain sequence and its context. What it binds is unknown. Sequenced by immunoSEQ multiplex PCR; TCRdb stores in-frame clones only, minus some. This table holds fewer than 65,000 clones, 79% found once. The data belong to a study of radiotherapy plus CTLA-4 blockade in lung cancer. Study overall: Objective response rate was 15% to 20%; disease control rate, approximately 33%.

Study results and limitations: With interferon-beta, early dynamics of blood T cell clones were reported to best predict response. Among blood TCR repertoires after radiotherapy plus ipilimumab, tumor-derived clones expanded.

This specimen was peripheral blood, taken from a patient treated with radiotherapy plus ipilimumab. This TCR was recovered from a human donor with non-small cell lung cancer who had a complete response to radiotherapy plus ipilimumab.

CDR3 sequence reads: CASSRGQGESGELFF. CDR3 coding DNA: TGCGCCAGCAGCCGAGGACAGGGCGAATCCGGGGAGCTGTTTTTT. The chain recombines TRBV4-3 with TRBJ2-2, with 8 bases fitting TRBD1. Germline CDR1 is LGHNA and CDR2 is YSLEER. The CDR3 runs 15 residues. V lost 4 bases and J lost 6; bases outside the gene matches: 7.